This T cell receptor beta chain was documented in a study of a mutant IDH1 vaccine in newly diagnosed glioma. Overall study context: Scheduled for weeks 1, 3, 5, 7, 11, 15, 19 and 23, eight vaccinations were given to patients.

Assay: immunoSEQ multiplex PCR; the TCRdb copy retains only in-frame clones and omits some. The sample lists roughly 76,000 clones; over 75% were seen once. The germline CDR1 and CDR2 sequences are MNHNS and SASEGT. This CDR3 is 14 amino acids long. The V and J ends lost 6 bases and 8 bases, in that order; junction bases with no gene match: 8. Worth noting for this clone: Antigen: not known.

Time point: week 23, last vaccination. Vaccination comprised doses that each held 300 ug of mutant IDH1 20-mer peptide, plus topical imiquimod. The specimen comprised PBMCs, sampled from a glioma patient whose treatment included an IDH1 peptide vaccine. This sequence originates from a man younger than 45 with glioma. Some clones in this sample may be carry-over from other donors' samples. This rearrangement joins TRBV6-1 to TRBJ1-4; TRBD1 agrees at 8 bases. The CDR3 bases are TGTGCCAGCAGATGGACAGGGTCAAAGGAAAAACTGTTTTTT. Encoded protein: CASRWTGSKEKLFF.